This T cell receptor (beta chain) was identified in a study of beta chain features in type 1 diabetes. Overall study: Taken together, all samples contributed more than 90,000,000 examined sorted cells.

Sequenced material consisted of expressed TCRB transcripts (all of the isolated RNA was reverse transcribed). TCRdb's copy holds only in-frame clones and misses some; the assay was immunoSEQ multiplex PCR. In the table there are some 410,000 clones, roughly 11% of which are singletons. Averaging about 116 mL, one heparinised blood draw came from each individual donor. Per germline, CDR1 SGHNT and CDR2 YYREEE (reference sequence). The V gene end was trimmed by 4 bases and the J gene end by 4 bases; junction bases not matched to a gene: 7. This CDR3 region has 14 residues. This clone was counted a few times.

The TCR was taken from a woman aged 18 to 35 in good health. This chain links TRBV5-4 with TRBJ2-7; TRBD2 agrees at 8 bases. Sequenced material: naive CD4+ T cells from blood. CDR3 nucleotides: TGTGCCAGCAGCCGGGGACCGGGGGGGTACGAGCAGTACTTC. Residues: CASSRGPGGYEQYF. The full variable domain, rest sourced from reference TRBV5-4 and TRBJ2-7, is ETGVTQSPTHLIKTRGQQVTLRCSSQSGHNTVSWYQQALGQGPQFIFQYYREEENGRGNFPPRFSGLQFPNYSSELNVNALELDDSALYLCASSRGPGGYEQYFGPGTRLTVT.